The 14 T cell receptor beta chains below all came from one sample that was sequenced in a study of blood T cell repertoires in COVID-19. Here immunoSEQ multiplex PCR was the method, and the copy in TCRdb shows in-frame clones only, minus some. The repertoire consists of 65,000 to 70,000 clones, with around nine tenths occurring once and the leading ten covering approximately 19%. Material for sequencing was peripheral blood. Receptors were obtained from a woman of 80 years or more with acute or convalescent COVID-19.

The J gene is TRBJ2-7, the V gene TRBV9; 7 nucleotides match TRBD1. This CDR3 spans 15 amino acids. The V gene's germline CDR1 is SGDLS and CDR2 YYNGEE. V dropped 3 bases and J dropped 2; count of bases not matched to a gene: 8. CDR3 in DNA: TGTGCCAGCAGCGAGCGACAGGGCCCCACCTACGAGCAGTACTTC. This codes for CASSERQGPTYEQYF.

This clone was picked up one time. The chain employs TRBV29-1 and TRBJ2-7; D may be TRBD2 (6 bases). The CDR3 loop spans 11 amino acids. V lost 4 bases and J 6 bases, leaving 10 bases between the germline ends. Germline V gives CDR1 SQVTM, CDR2 ANQGSEA. CDR3 residues: CSVGGVSEQYF. CDR3 DNA sequence: TGCAGCGTTGGGGGGGTCAGCGAGCAGTACTTC.

The V and J genes are TRBV2 and TRBJ1-2; 9 nucleotides line up with TRBD1. The CDR3 totals 17 residues. Germline V CDR1 and CDR2: SNHLY, FYNNEI. J gave up 5 bases and V 1 base, and 11 bases lay outside the gene matches. CDR3 sequence: CASSEGGTGLLLYGYTF. DNA of the CDR3: TGTGCCAGCAGTGAAGGCGGGACAGGGCTCCTCCTTTATGGCTACACCTTC.

This clone has a single count. The V call is TRBV28, the J call TRBJ2-4, with D possibly matching TRBD1 (5 bases). The CDR3 has 15 residues. V was trimmed by 1 base and J by 0 bases, leaving 7 bases between them. CDR1 is MDHEN, CDR2 SYDVKM, per germline. This chain's CDR3 is CASSLLRGAKNIQYF. CDR3 DNA sequence: TGTGCCAGCAGTTTATTAAGGGGAGCCAAAAACATTCAGTACTTC.

J is TRBJ2-7 and V is TRBV25-1; no reliable D call. The CDR3 runs to 12 residues. V lost 4 bases, J lost 3 bases, and 7 bases lay in between. In germline, CDR1 is MGHDK, CDR2 SYGVNS. The CDR3: CASSVSHYEQYF. CDR3 DNA: TGTGCCAGCAGTGTTTCCCACTACGAGCAGTACTTC.

Turning to this clone: Other nucleotide sequences from this sample produce the same CDR3. V is TRBV5-1 and J is TRBJ2-3; D possibly corresponds to TRBD2 (5 bases). Germline V gives CDR1 SGHRS, CDR2 YFSETQ. The CDR3 consists of 14 residues. The V gene lost 3 bases and the J gene lost 2 bases, with 10 bases spanning the gap. The CDR3, as DNA: TGCGCCAGCAGCTCAGGACTCTACACAGATACGCAGTATTTT. This gives the protein CASSSGLYTDTQYF. Filled out from reference TRBV5-1 and TRBJ2-3, the complete variable domain reads KAGVTQTPRYLIKTRGQQVTLSCSPISGHRSVSWYQQTPGQGLQFLFEYFSETQRNKGNFPGRFSGRQFSNSRSEMNVSTLELGDSALYLCASSSGLYTDTQYFGPGTRLTVL.

The chain links TRBV10-3 to TRBJ2-1; TRBD1 matches at 7 bases. Germline V gene sequence: CDR1 ENHRY, CDR2 SYGVKD. The trim removed 3 bases at V and 5 bases at J, leaving 7 bases unmatched. The CDR3 has 15 amino acids. This CDR3 is CAISDSGQRDNEQFF. CDR3 sequence (DNA): TGTGCCATCAGTGACTCGGGACAGAGAGACAATGAGCAGTTCTTC.

For the CDR3, the DNA is TGTGCCAGCACCGAACTTGAGACCCAGTACTTC. This sequence encodes CASTELETQYF. The V and J genes are TRBV2 and TRBJ2-5; no firm D call. The CDR3 spans 11 residues. Trimming took 7 bases from V and 5 from J, leaving 8 bases between them. The germline V gene encodes CDR1 SNHLY and CDR2 FYNNEI.

This clone is deemed medium-sized. CDR3 sequence reads: CASSLTTGAGYTF. The CDR3 nucleotides read TGTGCCAGCAGCCTGACTACGGGTGCCGGCTACACCTTC. The chain has TRBV5-4 and TRBJ1-2; D not certain. The V end lost 4 bases, the J end lost 8 bases, and 15 bases lay between the germline ends. Germline V lookup: CDR1 SGHNT, CDR2 YYREEE (reference sequence). The CDR3 sequence is 13 residues long.

This clone came up a few times. The chain links TRBV5-1 to TRBJ1-1; D ambiguous. V lost 0 bases, J lost 2 bases, and 11 bases lay in between. There are 15 residues in the CDR3. From germline, CDR1 is SGHRS and CDR2 YFSETQ. The CDR3 reads CASSLGAVINTEAFF. CDR3 bases: TGCGCCAGCAGCTTGGGAGCGGTTATTAACACTGAAGCTTTCTTT.

The chain employs TRBV7-2 and TRBJ2-5; 8 bases fit TRBD2. The CDR3 runs to 15 residues. After removal of 5 bases from V and 5 bases from J, the junction contained 10 bases not matched to a gene. In germline, CDR1 is SGHTA, CDR2 FQGNSA. The chain's CDR3 is CASSPRGAGVETQYF. The DNA for the CDR3 is TGTGCCAGCAGCCCAAGGGGAGCGGGGGTGGAGACCCAGTACTTC.

The J gene is TRBJ1-5, the V gene TRBV10-2; TRBD1 matches at 10 bases. Germline V gives CDR1 WSHSY, CDR2 SAAADI. The CDR3 contains 15 residues. J was trimmed by 9 bases and V by 7 bases; bases with no gene match: 12. The CDR3 nucleotides are TGCGCCAGCAATGCGGGACAGGGGACCTTGGGGCCCCAGCATTTT. Translation: CASNAGQGTLGPQHF.

This chain uses TRBV7-6 with TRBJ1-4; 8 bases fit TRBD1. CDR1 and CDR2 (germline): SGHVS, FNYEAQ. The CDR3 sequence is 15 residues long. The trim removed 1 base at V and 7 bases at J, leaving 5 bases unmatched. Here the CDR3 DNA reads TGTGCCAGCAGCTTAGGGGGCACAGGGGGTGAAAAACTGTTTTTT. It is translated as CASSLGGTGGEKLFF.

The chain uses TRBV6-4 and TRBJ2-1; 7 nucleotides agree with TRBD2. The V segment lost 8 bases and the J segment 2 bases; nucleotides outside the gene matches: 6. The CDR3 spans 14 residues. Germline CDR1 and CDR2: MRHNA and SNTAGT. DNA of the CDR3: TGTGCCAGCCGGGCGGGAGACGCCTACAATGAGCAGTTCTTC. It specifies CASRAGDAYNEQFF.